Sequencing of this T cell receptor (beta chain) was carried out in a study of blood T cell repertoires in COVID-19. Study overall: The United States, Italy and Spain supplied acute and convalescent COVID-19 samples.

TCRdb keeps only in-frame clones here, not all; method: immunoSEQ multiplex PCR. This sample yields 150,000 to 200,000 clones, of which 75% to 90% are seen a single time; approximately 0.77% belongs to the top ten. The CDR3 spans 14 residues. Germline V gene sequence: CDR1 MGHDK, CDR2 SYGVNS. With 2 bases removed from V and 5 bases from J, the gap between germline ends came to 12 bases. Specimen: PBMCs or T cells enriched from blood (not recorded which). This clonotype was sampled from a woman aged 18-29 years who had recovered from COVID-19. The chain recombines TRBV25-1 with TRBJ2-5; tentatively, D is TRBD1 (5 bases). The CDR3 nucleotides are TGTGCCAGCAGTGAAAGGGGTACCGGGGAGACCCAGTACTTC. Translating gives CASSERGTGETQYF.